The clone carrying this TCR beta chain was counted a few times. The antigen remains undetermined. Germline V gene lookup returns CDR1 MNHNS and CDR2 SASEGT. Trimming cost V 4 bases and J 2 bases, with 10 bases left between them. The CDR3 is 14 residues long. The sample comes from a study of blood T cells in healthy people across ages. Study conclusions and caveats: Aged donors had fewer naive CD4+ cells and lower diversity than long-lived donors.

PCR was performed a second time for about 6 to 12 cycles using a sample-barcoded 5' primer and a J-beta primer mix. TCRdb re-analysed the 5' RACE reads in MiXCR, keeping a single row per CDR3 protein. In the table there are over a million distinct CDR3 sequences, 35% to 55% of which are singletons. The clonotype originates from a woman in her sixties in good health. V and J are TRBV6-1 and TRBJ2-3, with D possibly matching TRBD1 (6 bases). Sequenced: blood. This CDR3 is CASSVTGNTDTQYF. CDR3 nucleotide sequence: TGTGCCAGCAGTGTCACAGGGAACACAGATACGCAGTATTTT.